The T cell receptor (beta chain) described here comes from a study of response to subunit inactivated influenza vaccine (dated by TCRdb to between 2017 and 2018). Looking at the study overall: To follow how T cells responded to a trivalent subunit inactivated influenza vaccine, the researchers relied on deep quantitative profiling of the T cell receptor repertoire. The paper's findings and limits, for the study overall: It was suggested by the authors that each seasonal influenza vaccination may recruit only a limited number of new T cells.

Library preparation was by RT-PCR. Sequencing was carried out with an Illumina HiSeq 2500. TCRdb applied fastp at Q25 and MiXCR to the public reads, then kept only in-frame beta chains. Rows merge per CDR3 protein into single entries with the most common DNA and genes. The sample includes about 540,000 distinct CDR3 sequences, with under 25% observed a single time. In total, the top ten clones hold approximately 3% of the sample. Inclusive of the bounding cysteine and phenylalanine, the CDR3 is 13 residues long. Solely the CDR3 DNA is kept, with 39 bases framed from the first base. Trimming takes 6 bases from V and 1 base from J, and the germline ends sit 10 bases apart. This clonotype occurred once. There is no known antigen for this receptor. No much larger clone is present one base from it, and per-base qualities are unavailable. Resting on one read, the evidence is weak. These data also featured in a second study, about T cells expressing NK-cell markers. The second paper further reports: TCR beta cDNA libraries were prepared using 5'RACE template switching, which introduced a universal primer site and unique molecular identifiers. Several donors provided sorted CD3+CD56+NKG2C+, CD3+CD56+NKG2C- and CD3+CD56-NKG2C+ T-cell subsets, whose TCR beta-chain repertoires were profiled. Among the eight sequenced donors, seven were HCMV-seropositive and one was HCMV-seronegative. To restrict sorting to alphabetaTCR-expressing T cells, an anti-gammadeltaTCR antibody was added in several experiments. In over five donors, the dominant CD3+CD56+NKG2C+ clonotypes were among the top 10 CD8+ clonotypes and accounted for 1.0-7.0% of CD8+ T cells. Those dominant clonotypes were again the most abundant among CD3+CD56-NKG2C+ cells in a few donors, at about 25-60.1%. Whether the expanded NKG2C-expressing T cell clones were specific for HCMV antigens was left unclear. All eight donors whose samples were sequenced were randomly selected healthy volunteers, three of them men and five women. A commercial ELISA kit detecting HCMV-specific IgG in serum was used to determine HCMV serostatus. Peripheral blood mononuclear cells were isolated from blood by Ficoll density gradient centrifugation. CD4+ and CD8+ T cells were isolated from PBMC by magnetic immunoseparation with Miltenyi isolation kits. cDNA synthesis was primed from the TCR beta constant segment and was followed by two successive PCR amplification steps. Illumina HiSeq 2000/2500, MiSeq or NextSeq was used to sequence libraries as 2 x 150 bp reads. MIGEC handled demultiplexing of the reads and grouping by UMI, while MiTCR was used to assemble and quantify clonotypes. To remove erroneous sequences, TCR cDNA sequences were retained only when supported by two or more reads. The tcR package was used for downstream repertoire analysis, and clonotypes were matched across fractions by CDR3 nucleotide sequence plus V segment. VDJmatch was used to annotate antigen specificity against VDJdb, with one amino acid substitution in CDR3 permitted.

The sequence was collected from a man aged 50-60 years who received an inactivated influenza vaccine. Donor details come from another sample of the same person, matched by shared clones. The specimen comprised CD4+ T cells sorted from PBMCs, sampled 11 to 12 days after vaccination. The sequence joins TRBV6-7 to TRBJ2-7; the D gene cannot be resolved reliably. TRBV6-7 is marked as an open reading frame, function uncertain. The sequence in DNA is TGTGCCAGCAGCCTTTGTGGATCCTACGAGCAGTACTTC. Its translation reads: CASSLCGSYEQYF.